A single TCR beta chain is shown here with its context. The specificity of this receptor is unknown. Base quality data are lacking; no much larger clone is found one base away. This sample stems from a study of T cell responses to AZD1222 COVID-19 vaccine (dated by TCRdb to 2020 to 2023). Context from the whole study: TCR sequencing was performed for 233 trial participants, of whom about 210 were given two doses of AZD1222 and approximately 26 were given two doses of MenACWY control vaccine. Trial participants were enrolled by age into subgroups of 18-55, 56-69 and 70-plus years, and 148, 28 and 57 TCR-sequenced participants, respectively, were included in these subgroups.

The CDR3 regions of human TCRbeta chains were analyzed by immunosequencing. On the study's bioinformatics: Repertoire TCRs were matched against a reference library of SARS-CoV-2-specific TCRs generated with the MIRA antigen-specificity platform. Breadth meant the fraction of unique TCRs that were SARS-CoV-2-associated, whereas depth meant the fraction of total T cells that were SARS-CoV-2-associated. Using the MIRA data, each spike-specific TCR was assigned both to the spike region to which the TCR was reactive and to a CD4 or CD8 class. Log10-transformed breadth and depth values were compared by one-way ANOVA with Sidak's multiple comparisons tests. The table was pulled from immuneACCESS by TCRdb, which kept in-frame rearrangements only. Such tables lose some clones; where checked, under half of the loss comes from unresolved V genes, and the rest has no known cause. V, J and clone size reflect that table, while D and trimming were determined from the DNA. Present in this sample are about 77,000 clones, about 92% of which were seen just once. The ten largest clones represent roughly 4.5% of the sample.

Broad study findings and their caveats: The 56-69-year group was small, and its depth increase did not reach significance, likely because of low power. Conclusions about previously exposed vaccinees are limited, since just a handful of AZD1222 recipients were seropositive for SARS-CoV-2 at baseline. After two AZD1222 doses, both the breadth and the depth of spike-specific TCRs were significantly higher than at day 0 and than in MenACWY recipients. Because no day 14 peak-response samples were available, the repertoires could be characterized only after the peak T cell response. Most participants were white British and females outnumbered males, and the authors suggested that clonal diversity may have been underestimated. Vaccine-associated CD4 TCRs spanned the whole spike protein, with dominant responses in regions 160-218 and 743-854. Reportedly, close to half of the unique spike-specific TCRs recognized epitopes lying outside the regions that are mutated in the B.1.351 and B.1.1.7 variants.

This specimen's time point label, per the study, means: about 28 days (+/-7) after the second vaccine dose. AZD1222 recipients whose second dose came at about 4 weeks and those whose second dose came at about 12 weeks were combined into one group, since spike-specific TCR depth and breadth did not differ between the two schedules. Vaccinee samples were obtained from the UK trials COV001 and COV002, which included a single-blind randomized controlled phase 2/3 trial of AZD1222 (ChAdOx1 nCoV-19) in healthy adults. Trial participant PBMC samples were collected at day 0 and day 28 after the second dose for TCRbeta chain sequencing. The clonotype was recovered from an adult who received the AZD1222 COVID-19 vaccine. The sample here was peripheral blood, taken 28 days after the second AZD1222 dose.

The CDR3 protein: CASSHNAGNVPNYGYTF. The sequenced DNA: TGTGCCAGCAGCCACAATGCAGGTAACGTCCCCAACTATGGCTACACCTTC. The rearrangement joined TRBV14 to TRBJ1-2; confidence is insufficient to name the D gene. The CDR3 spans 17 residues, from the cysteine through the phenylalanine. Only the CDR3 DNA is retained, 51 bases long and in frame from the first base. CDR1 and CDR2, looked up from the germline V gene, are SGHDN and FVKESK. A distance of 19 bases separates the germline ends of V and J, which lose 3 bases and 2 bases respectively.